What follows are 8 T cell receptor beta chains derived from one specimen sequenced in a study of cytomegalovirus exposure and HLA in healthy donors. It was with 60 Vbeta and 13 Jbeta primers that the PCR ran. The assay was immunoSEQ multiplex PCR, and TCRdb's table has in-frame clones only and misses some. The table shows roughly 190,000 clones, with around 86% occurring only once. The sample consisted of PBMCs. The receptors were gathered from a man between 40 and 49 years old in good health and CMV-seropositive.

V usage is TRBV4-1 and J usage is TRBJ1-5; D unresolved. V gave up 1 base and J gave up 8 bases, with 15 bases separating them. Germline-derived CDR1 and CDR2 are MGHRA and YSYEKL. The CDR3 totals 15 residues. CDR3 sequence (DNA): TGCGCCAGCAGCCAAGCCCCCCAGGTTCAAGAGCCCCAGCATTTT. Translation gives CASSQAPQVQEPQHF.

CDR3 sequence reads: CASSRPGKNQPQHF. CDR3 bases: TGCGCCAGCAGTCGGCCAGGCAAGAATCAGCCCCAGCATTTT. V usage is TRBV23-1 and J usage is TRBJ1-5; D is unresolved. TRBV23-1 is treated as an ORF (open reading frame) with a function not yet certain. The length of the CDR3 is 14 residues. V lost 4 bases to trimming and J lost 4 bases, with 11 bases between them.

The J gene is TRBJ1-4, the V gene TRBV19; D ambiguous. This CDR3 is 15 amino acids long. Germline V gene data show CDR1 as LNHDA and CDR2 as SQIVND (reference sequence). V lost 5 bases and J 7 bases, leaving 17 bases between the germline ends. CDR3 bases: TGTGCCAGTAGTGCCCAGCGGGTAACGAGTGAAAAACTGTTTTTT. The encoded protein is CASSAQRVTSEKLFF. Using reference TRBV19 and TRBJ1-4 for the parts outside the CDR3, the full variable domain is DGGITQSPKYLFRKEGQNVTLSCEQNLNHDAMYWYRQDPGQGLRLIYYSQIVNDFQKGDIAEGYSVSREKKESFPLTVTSAQKNPTAFYLCASSAQRVTSEKLFFGSGTQLSVL.

The rearrangement uses TRBV29-1 and TRBJ1-2; no firm D call. Germline assignment: CDR1 SQVTM and CDR2 ANQGSEA. This CDR3 comprises 11 residues. With 4 bases removed from V and 4 bases from J, the gap between germline ends came to 7 bases. The CDR3 nucleotides are TGCAGCGTTGCAACACCCTATGGCTACACCTTC. Encoded protein: CSVATPYGYTF.

The rearrangement joins TRBV7-3 to TRBJ1-1; maybe TRBD1 (6 bases). Between the trimmed V and J ends, which lost 5 bases and 8 bases, there was a span of 15 bases. Germline CDR1 is SGHTA and CDR2 is FQGTGA. This CDR3 contains 13 residues. CDR3 in amino acids: CASSPQTGSEAFF. The DNA for the CDR3 is TGTGCCAGCAGCCCCCAGACAGGATCCGAAGCTTTCTTT.

The chain joins TRBV27 to TRBJ2-7; TRBD2 matches at 8 bases. The CDR3 spans 12 residues. Per the germline V gene, CDR1 is MNHEY and CDR2 is SMNVEV (reference sequence). V trimming: 10 bases; J trimming: 6 bases; junction bases outside the gene matches: 8. CDR3 DNA sequence: TGTGCCACTGCGGGTAGCGGGGTCGAGCAGTACTTC. Protein: CATAGSGVEQYF.

The chain uses TRBV28 and TRBJ2-3; 7 bases line up with TRBD1. Germline trimming cut 8 bases from V and 4 bases from J; bases unmatched to any gene: 15. The CDR3 extends over 16 amino acids. Germline V lookup: CDR1 MDHEN, CDR2 SYDVKM. CDR3 loop: CASLLRRQGVADTQYF. The CDR3 nucleotides read TGTGCCAGCCTTTTAAGGCGACAGGGTGTGGCAGATACGCAGTATTTT.

The V call is TRBV4-1, the J call TRBJ2-2; 9 bases agree with TRBD1. From germline, CDR1 is MGHRA and CDR2 YSYEKL. The CDR3 is 15 amino acids. V lost 3 bases to trimming and J lost 7 bases; unmatched junction nucleotides: 6. The CDR3 DNA reads TGCGCCAGCAGCCACCCGGGACAGGGTGGCGGGGAGCTGTTTTTT. It translates to CASSHPGQGGGELFF.